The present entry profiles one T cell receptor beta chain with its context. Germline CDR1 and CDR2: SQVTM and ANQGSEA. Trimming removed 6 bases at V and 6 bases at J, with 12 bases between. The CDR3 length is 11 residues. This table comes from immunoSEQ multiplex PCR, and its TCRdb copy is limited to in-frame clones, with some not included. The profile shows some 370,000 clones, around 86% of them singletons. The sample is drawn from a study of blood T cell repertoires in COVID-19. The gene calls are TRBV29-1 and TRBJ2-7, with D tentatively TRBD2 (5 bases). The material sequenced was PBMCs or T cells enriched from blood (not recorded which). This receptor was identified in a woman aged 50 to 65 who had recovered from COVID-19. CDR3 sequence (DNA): TGCAGCGTAGCAGGACTGGGCGAGCAGTACTTC. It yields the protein CSVAGLGEQYF.